This entry concerns a single T cell receptor (beta chain). Sequencing of TCR beta was performed on blood CD8+ and CD4+ T cells. This sample is drawn from a study of CD8 T cells in Susac syndrome. Germline V lookup: CDR1 LGHNA, CDR2 YNFKEQ. The trim removed 2 bases at V and 2 bases at J, leaving 1 base unmatched. The CDR3 is 14 residues long. The RNA, about 0.45 to 1 ug, was put through reverse transcription using random hexamers. Each CDR3 protein gets one entry after TCRdb re-called the immunoSEQ multiplex PCR reads with MiXCR. The sample has some 190,000 distinct CDR3 sequences, 90% to 95% seen once.

The specimen sequenced was CD4+ T cells from PBMCs. V and J are TRBV4-2 and TRBJ2-3; 7 bases are a match to TRBD2. This receptor was identified in a human donor in good health. This CDR3 is CASSQSGNTDTQYF. In DNA form, the CDR3 reads TGTGCCAGCAGCCAAAGCGGGAACACAGATACGCAGTATTTT.